This TCR beta chain was captured in a study of blood T cell repertoires in COVID-19. About the study: Collection of acute and convalescent COVID-19 samples took place in the United States, Italy and Spain.

Method: immunoSEQ multiplex PCR; TCRdb's copy keeps in-frame clones and lacks some. In the table there are approximately 33,000 clones, 88% of which are singletons. The germline gives CDR1 LGHDT, CDR2 YNNKEL (reference sequence). V shed 4 bases and J 1 base; nucleotides not matched to a gene: 8. The CDR3 covers 16 residues. The chain recombines TRBV3-1 (or the pseudogene TRBV3-2) with TRBJ2-3, with 7 positions matching TRBD2. Source material: peripheral blood. The receptor was derived from a man in his fifties or sixties with COVID-19, enrolled during active disease. The CDR3 DNA reads TGTGCCAGCAGCCCGAGAGCGGGGAAGGGCACAGATACGCAGTATTTT. Its translation is CASSPRAGKGTDTQYF.